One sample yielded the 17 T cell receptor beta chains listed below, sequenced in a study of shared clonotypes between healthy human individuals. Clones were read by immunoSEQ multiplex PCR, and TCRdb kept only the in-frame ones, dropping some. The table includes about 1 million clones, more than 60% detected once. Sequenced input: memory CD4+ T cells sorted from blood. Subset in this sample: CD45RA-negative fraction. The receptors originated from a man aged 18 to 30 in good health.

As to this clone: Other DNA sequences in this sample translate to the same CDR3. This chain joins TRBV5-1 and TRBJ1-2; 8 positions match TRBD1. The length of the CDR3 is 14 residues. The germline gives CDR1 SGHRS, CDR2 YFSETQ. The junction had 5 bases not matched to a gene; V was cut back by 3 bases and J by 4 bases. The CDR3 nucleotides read TGCGCCAGCAGCTCTCCGGGACAGGTCTATGGCTACACCTTC. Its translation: CASSSPGQVYGYTF.

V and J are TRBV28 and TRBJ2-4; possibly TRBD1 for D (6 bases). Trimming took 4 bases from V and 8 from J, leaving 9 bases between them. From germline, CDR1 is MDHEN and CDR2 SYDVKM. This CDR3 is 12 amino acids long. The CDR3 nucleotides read TGTGCCAGCAGTTCAAAGGGGGACATTCAGTACTTC. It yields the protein CASSSKGDIQYF.

CDR3 in amino acids: CASRVGQGGSYEQYF. CDR3 in DNA: TGTGCCAGCAGGGTGGGACAGGGAGGATCCTACGAGCAGTACTTC. The chain is built from TRBV6-5 and TRBJ2-7; 9 nucleotides line up with TRBD1. Germline-derived CDR1 and CDR2 are MNHEY and SVGAGI. The junction had 7 bases not matched to a gene; V was cut back by 6 bases and J by 1 base. This CDR3 spans 15 amino acids.

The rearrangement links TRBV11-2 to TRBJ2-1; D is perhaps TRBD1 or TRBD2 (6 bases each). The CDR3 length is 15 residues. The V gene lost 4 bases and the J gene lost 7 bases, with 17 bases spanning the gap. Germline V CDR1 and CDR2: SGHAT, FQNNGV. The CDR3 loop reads CASSSGGGTTNEQFF. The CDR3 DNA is TGTGCCAGCAGCTCCGGAGGGGGGACGACAAATGAGCAGTTCTTC.

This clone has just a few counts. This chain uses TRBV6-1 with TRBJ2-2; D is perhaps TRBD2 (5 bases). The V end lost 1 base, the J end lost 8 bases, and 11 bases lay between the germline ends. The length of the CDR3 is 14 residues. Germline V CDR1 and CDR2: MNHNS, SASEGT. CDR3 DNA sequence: TGTGCCAGCAGTGAAGGGACTCCCGCGGGGGAGCTGTTTTTT. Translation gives CASSEGTPAGELFF.

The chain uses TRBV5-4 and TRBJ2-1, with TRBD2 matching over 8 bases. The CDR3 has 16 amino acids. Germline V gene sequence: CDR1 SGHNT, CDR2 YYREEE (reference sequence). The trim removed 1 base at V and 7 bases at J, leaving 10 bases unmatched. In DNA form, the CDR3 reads TGTGCCAGCAGCTTGTTCACGGGAGGGCCGGGGAATGAGCAGTTCTTC. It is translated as CASSLFTGGPGNEQFF.

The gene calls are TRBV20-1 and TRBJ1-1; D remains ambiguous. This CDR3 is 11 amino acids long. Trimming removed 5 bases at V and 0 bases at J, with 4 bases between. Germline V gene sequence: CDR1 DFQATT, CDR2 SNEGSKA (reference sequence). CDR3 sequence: CSAALNTEAFF. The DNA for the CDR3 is TGCAGTGCTGCCTTGAACACTGAAGCTTTCTTT.

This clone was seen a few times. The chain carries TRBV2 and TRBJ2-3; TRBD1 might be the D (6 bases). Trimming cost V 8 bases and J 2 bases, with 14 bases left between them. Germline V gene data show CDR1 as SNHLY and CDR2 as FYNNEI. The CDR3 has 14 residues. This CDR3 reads CASHRDTNTDTQYF. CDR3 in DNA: TGTGCCAGCCACCGGGACACCAACACAGATACGCAGTATTTT.

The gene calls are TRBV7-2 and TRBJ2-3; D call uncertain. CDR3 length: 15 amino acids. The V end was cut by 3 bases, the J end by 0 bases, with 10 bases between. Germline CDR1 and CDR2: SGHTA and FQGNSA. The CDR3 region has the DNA TGTGCCAGCAGCTTGCCGCCACCTAGCACAGATACGCAGTATTTT. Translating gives CASSLPPPSTDTQYF.

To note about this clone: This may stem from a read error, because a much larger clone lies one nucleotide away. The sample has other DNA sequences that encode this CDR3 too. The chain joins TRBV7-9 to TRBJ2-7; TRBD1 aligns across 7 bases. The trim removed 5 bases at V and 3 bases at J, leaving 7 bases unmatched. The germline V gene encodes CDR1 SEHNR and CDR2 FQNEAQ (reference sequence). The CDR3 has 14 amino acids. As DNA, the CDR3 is TGTGCCAGCAGCCCTCGGGACAGCCACTACGAGCAGTACTTC. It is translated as CASSPRDSHYEQYF.

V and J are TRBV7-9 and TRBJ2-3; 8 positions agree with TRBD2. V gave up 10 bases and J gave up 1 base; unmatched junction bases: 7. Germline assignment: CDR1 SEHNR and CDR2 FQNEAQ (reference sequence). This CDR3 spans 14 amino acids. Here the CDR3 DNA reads TGTGCCACCGGCGAGACTAGCGGCACAGATACGCAGTATTTT. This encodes CATGETSGTDTQYF. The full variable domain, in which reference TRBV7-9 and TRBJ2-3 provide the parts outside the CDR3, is DTGVSQNPRHKITKRGQNVTFRCDPISEHNRLYWYRQTLGQGPEFLTYFQNEAQLEKSRLLSDRFSAERPKGSFSTLEIQRTEQGDSAMYLCATGETSGTDTQYFGPGTRLTVL.

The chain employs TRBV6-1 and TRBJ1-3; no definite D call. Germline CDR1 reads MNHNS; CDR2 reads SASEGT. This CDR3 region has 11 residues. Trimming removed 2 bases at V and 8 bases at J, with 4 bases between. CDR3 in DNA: TGTGCCAGCAGTGAATGGGACACCATATATTTT. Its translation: CASSEWDTIYF.

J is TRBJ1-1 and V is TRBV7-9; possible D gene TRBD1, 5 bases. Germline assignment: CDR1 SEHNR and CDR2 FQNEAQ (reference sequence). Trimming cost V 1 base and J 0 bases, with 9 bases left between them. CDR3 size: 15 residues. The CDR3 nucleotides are TGTGCCAGCAGCTTAGACGGGGACTTGAACACTGAAGCTTTCTTT. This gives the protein CASSLDGDLNTEAFF. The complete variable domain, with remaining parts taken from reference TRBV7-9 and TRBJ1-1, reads DTGVSQNPRHKITKRGQNVTFRCDPISEHNRLYWYRQTLGQGPEFLTYFQNEAQLEKSRLLSDRFSAERPKGSFSTLEIQRTEQGDSAMYLCASSLDGDLNTEAFFGQGTRLTVV.

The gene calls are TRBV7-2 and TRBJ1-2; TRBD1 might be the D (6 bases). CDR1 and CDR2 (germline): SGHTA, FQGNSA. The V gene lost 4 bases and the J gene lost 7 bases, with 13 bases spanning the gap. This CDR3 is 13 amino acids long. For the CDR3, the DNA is TGTGCCAGCAGCTGGACAGCCTCCCGTGGCTACACCTTC. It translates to CASSWTASRGYTF.

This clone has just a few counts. The CDR3 DNA is TGTGCCAGCAGTGAAATGGACAGTGGGTATAATTCACCCCTCCACTTT. Protein product: CASSEMDSGYNSPLHF. The V call is TRBV6-1, the J call TRBJ1-6; tentatively, D is TRBD1 (6 bases). Per the germline V gene, CDR1 is MNHNS and CDR2 is SASEGT. V was cut by 2 bases and J by 4 bases, with 12 bases left in between. This CDR3 is built from 16 residues.

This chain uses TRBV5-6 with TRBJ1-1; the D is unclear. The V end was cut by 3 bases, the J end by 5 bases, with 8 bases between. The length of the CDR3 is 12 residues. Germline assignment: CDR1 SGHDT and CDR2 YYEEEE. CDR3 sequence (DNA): TGTGCCAGCAGCTCCGTGGGGACTGAAGCTTTCTTT. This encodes CASSSVGTEAFF.

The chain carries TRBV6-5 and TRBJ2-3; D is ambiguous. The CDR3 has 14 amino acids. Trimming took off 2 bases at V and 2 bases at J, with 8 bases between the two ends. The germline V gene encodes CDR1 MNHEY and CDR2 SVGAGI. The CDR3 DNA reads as TGTGCCAGCAGTTACACCCCAAACACAGATACGCAGTATTTT. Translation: CASSYTPNTDTQYF.